This T cell receptor (beta chain) was sequenced during a study of blood T cell repertoires in COVID-19. Background on the study: Sites across the United States, Italy and Spain contributed samples from acute and convalescent COVID-19. T cells, B-cell-depleted T cells, or PBMCs supplied cDNA or gDNA.

In germline, CDR1 is MNHEY, CDR2 SVGEGT. V gave up 6 bases and J gave up 3 bases; unmatched junction bases: 18. The CDR3 runs 19 residues. Participants came from some 26 US areas, aged roughly 18 to 95 years. Cohort 3 recovered donors had two negative PCRs, clearance, or symptom resolution. Assay used: immunoSEQ multiplex PCR; TCRdb lists only in-frame clones, some missing. The data contain about 400,000 clones, nearly 90% of them singletons. This TCR derives from a young woman who had recovered from COVID-19. The sequencing input was PBMCs or T cells enriched from blood (not recorded which). The gene calls are TRBV6-2 or TRBV6-3 and TRBJ1-4, with 8 bases lining up with TRBD1. The CDR3 region is CASSTKTRTGKTANEKLFF. For the CDR3, the DNA is TGTGCCAGCAGCACTAAAACCCGGACAGGGAAGACGGCTAATGAAAAACTGTTTTTT.